This is a list of T cell receptor beta chains from one sample in a study of T cell repertoires in cytomegalovirus infection. TCRdb called the reads again in MiXCR, with one record for every CDR3 protein. The profile covers approximately 500,000 distinct CDR3 sequences, with 26% appearing a single time and over 10% taken by the ten largest. Sequences were obtained from PBMCs. These receptors were obtained from a human donor in good health (CMV status not recorded). Some clones in this sample may be carry-over from other donors' samples. Each CDR3 is given with its conserved first and last residue. A D gene is named only where the DNA matches it firmly. Where a row states a size, it is once, few, many or the class of an expanded clone; other rows omit it.

v_gene	d_gene	j_gene	abundance	CDR3aa	CDR3nt
TRBV4-1	TRBD2	TRBJ2-1	-	CASWGREGNEQFF	TGCGCCAGCTGGGGGCGGGAGGGCAATGAGCAGTTCTTC
TRBV12-3/TRBV12-4	-	TRBJ1-5	many	CASSRTDNQPQHF	TGTGCCAGCAGTCGGACGGACAATCAGCCCCAGCATTTT
TRBV19	TRBD2	TRBJ2-1	-	CASSMQPSGRGEQFF	TGTGCCAGTAGTATGCAGCCTAGCGGGAGAGGTGAGCAGTTCTTC
TRBV7-8	-	TRBJ2-5	many	CASTSQPETQYF	TGTGCCAGCACTTCCCAACCCGAGACCCAGTACTTC
TRBV6-2/TRBV6-3	TRBD1	TRBJ2-7	-	CASRPGGSAYEQYF	TGTGCCAGCAGACCAGGGGGCTCGGCCTACGAGCAGTACTTC
TRBV20-1	-	TRBJ1-3	few	CSAPGATGNTIYF	TGCAGTGCCCCGGGAGCAACTGGAAACACCATATATTTT
TRBV7-3	-	TRBJ1-2	-	CASSPARDYGYTF	TGTGCCAGCAGCCCCGCCAGAGACTATGGCTACACCTTC
TRBV20-1	-	TRBJ1-5	-	CSARDEVWDNQPQHF	TGCAGTGCTAGAGATGAGGTCTGGGACAATCAGCCCCAGCATTTT
TRBV20-1	TRBD2	TRBJ2-3	-	CSARDGGDTQYF	TGCAGTGCTAGAGACGGGGGGGATACGCAGTATTTT
TRBV27	-	TRBJ2-1	few	CASSLFGSANNEQFF	TGTGCCAGCAGTTTATTCGGGAGTGCAAACAATGAGCAGTTCTTC
TRBV4-3	-	TRBJ1-3	few	CASSQDPGLAGNTIYF	TGCGCCAGCAGCCAAGATCCGGGTTTAGCCGGAAACACCATATATTTT
TRBV7-2	TRBD1	TRBJ2-7	few	CASSLVSWTGNYEQYF	TGTGCCAGCAGCTTAGTCTCTTGGACAGGGAACTACGAGCAGTACTTC
TRBV7-2	-	TRBJ1-6	many	CASSLAGVENSPLHF	TGTGCCAGCAGCTTAGCAGGGGTGGAGAATTCACCCCTCCACTTT
TRBV7-2	-	TRBJ2-2	many	CASSLVAHTGELFF	TGTGCCAGCAGCTTAGTTGCTCACACCGGGGAGCTGTTTTTT
TRBV7-8	-	TRBJ2-7	-	CASSSPAIGLPGEQYF	TGTGCCAGCAGCTCCCCGGCGATTGGGCTCCCCGGCGAGCAGTACTTC
TRBV6-6	-	TRBJ1-5	few	CASSYPGSSNQPQHF	TGTGCCAGCAGTTACCCAGGATCTAGCAATCAGCCCCAGCATTTT
TRBV19	TRBD1	TRBJ1-5	-	CASSRGTDQPQHF	TGTGCCAGTAGTCGCGGGACAGATCAGCCCCAGCATTTT
TRBV28	TRBD1	TRBJ2-2	-	CASSSGQVPGELFF	TGTGCCAGCAGTTCGGGACAGGTCCCCGGGGAGCTGTTTTTT
TRBV20-1	-	TRBJ1-1	-	CSAPPQITEAFF	TGCAGTGCCCCGCCACAGATCACTGAAGCTTTCTTT
TRBV10-3	-	TRBJ1-1	-	CAIKDADYTEAFF	TGTGCCATCAAGGACGCGGACTACACTGAAGCTTTCTTT
TRBV7-2	-	TRBJ1-1	many	CASTLGWGNTEAFF	TGTGCCAGCACCCTAGGCTGGGGAAACACTGAAGCTTTCTTT
TRBV6-1	TRBD2	TRBJ2-7	once	CASTRGGDEQYF	TGTGCCAGCACTCGGGGGGGGGACGAGCAGTACTTC
TRBV12-5	-	TRBJ2-3	-	CASGGLRDTQYF	TGTGCTAGCGGGGGCCTGAGGGATACGCAGTATTTT
TRBV6-5	-	TRBJ1-5	few	CASSYVRGSKPQHF	TGTGCCAGCAGTTACGTGAGGGGAAGCAAGCCCCAGCATTTT
TRBV18	-	TRBJ1-5	few	CASSDSSNQPQHF	TGTGCCAGCTCAGACAGTAGCAATCAGCCCCAGCATTTT
TRBV7-2	-	TRBJ2-1	many	CASSLRYNEQFF	TGTGCCAGCAGCTTGCGATACAATGAGCAGTTCTTC
TRBV27	-	TRBJ2-3	few	CASSSGWRSTDTQYF	TGTGCCAGCAGTTCGGGTTGGAGGAGCACAGATACGCAGTATTTT
TRBV7-9	-	TRBJ2-3	many	CAGARDTQYF	TGTGCCGGAGCTCGGGATACGCAGTATTTT
TRBV5-5	-	TRBJ2-3	-	CASSHGTLAIIGTQYF	TGTGCCAGCAGCCACGGGACTTTGGCTATCATCGGTACGCAGTATTTT
TRBV29-1	-	TRBJ2-5	-	CSVEDGELGETQYF	TGCAGCGTTGAAGATGGGGAGTTGGGAGAGACCCAGTACTTC
TRBV7-2	-	TRBJ1-5	many	CASSLASTSNQPQHF	TGTGCCAGCAGCTTAGCGTCAACTAGCAATCAGCCCCAGCATTTT
TRBV12-3/TRBV12-4	TRBD2	TRBJ2-1	-	CASSFVGGPSEQFF	TGTGCCAGCAGTTTCGTGGGAGGGCCAAGCGAGCAGTTCTTC
TRBV7-2	TRBD2	TRBJ2-5	-	CVSSRRTSGRGGETQYF	TGTGTCAGCAGCAGGCGGACTAGCGGGAGAGGTGGAGAGACCCAGTACTTC
TRBV2	TRBD2	TRBJ2-2	few	CASSDAASGEYTGELFF	TGTGCCAGCAGTGACGCGGCTAGCGGAGAATACACCGGGGAGCTGTTTTTT
TRBV28	TRBD2	TRBJ2-1	-	CASSLLLAGGSNEQFF	TGTGCCAGCAGCCTTCTTCTAGCGGGAGGCTCCAATGAGCAGTTCTTC
TRBV6-2/TRBV6-3	-	TRBJ2-7	-	CASFGRTGPYEQYF	TGTGCCAGCTTTGGGCGGACGGGCCCCTACGAGCAGTACTTC